The 16 T cell receptor beta chains reported below all come from one sample, sequenced in a study of T cell changes during pregnancy in multiple sclerosis. Using immunoSEQ multiplex PCR, the repertoire was profiled, and TCRdb retains in-frame clones only, with some absent. The data contain tens of thousands of clones, 85% to 95% of them singletons. Here the sequenced sample was peripheral blood, taken in the first trimester of pregnancy. These receptors all come from a female donor with multiple sclerosis, enrolled in a pregnancy study.

The CDR3 here is CASSASRDKGNQPQHF. Here the CDR3 DNA reads TGTGCCAGCAGCGCCAGCCGGGACAAGGGGAATCAGCCCCAGCATTTT. The chain employs TRBV7-8 and TRBJ1-5, with D maybe TRBD1 (6 bases). V was trimmed by 5 bases and J by 4 bases, leaving 18 bases between them. This CDR3 is built from 16 residues. Germline assignment: CDR1 SGHVS and CDR2 FQNEAQ.

The V call is TRBV7-8, the J call TRBJ2-7; D is perhaps TRBD1 (6 bases). Germline lookup yields CDR1 SGHVS and CDR2 FQNEAQ. This CDR3 region has 16 residues. V lost 3 bases and J 3 bases, leaving 18 bases between the germline ends. The CDR3 DNA sequence: TGTGCCAGCAGCTTGGGGCTACCGGGACAATTCTACGAGCAGTACTTC. Translated: CASSLGLPGQFYEQYF. Supplemented by reference TRBV7-8 and TRBJ2-7, the full variable domain reads GAGVSQSPRYKVAKRGQDVALRCDPISGHVSLFWYQQALGQGPEFLTYFQNEAQLDKSGLPSDRFFAERPEGSVSTLKIQRTQQEDSAVYLCASSLGLPGQFYEQYFGPGTRLTVT.

The chain has TRBV5-1 and TRBJ2-3, with TRBD1 matching 10 bases. J lost 6 bases, V lost 6 bases, and 10 bases had no gene match. Per germline, CDR1 SGHRS and CDR2 YFSETQ. The CDR3 consists of 15 residues. The CDR3 coding sequence is TGCGCCAGCACCCCTTGGGGACAGGGGATGGATACGCAGTATTTT. It specifies CASTPWGQGMDTQYF.

The rearrangement links TRBV29-1 to TRBJ1-1; D is possibly TRBD1 (6 bases). Germline V gene data show CDR1 as SQVTM and CDR2 as ANQGSEA. V shed 7 bases and J shed 1 base, with 13 bases lying between them. The CDR3 spans 13 residues. CDR3 DNA: TGCAGCGGTTCCACAGGGTGGAACACTGAAGCTTTCTTT. This codes for CSGSTGWNTEAFF.

The chain recombines TRBV12-2 with TRBJ1-2. TRBV12-2 is a known pseudogene. The CDR3 length is 16 residues. The CDR3 sequence: CASRPLFLGANYGYTF. DNA of the CDR3: TGTGCAAGTCGCCCCCTGTTTCTCGGTGCTAACTATGGCTACACCTTC.

This chain joins TRBV27 and TRBJ2-5, with 9 bases identical to TRBD1. This CDR3 has 16 residues. The junction had 13 bases not matched to a gene; V was cut back by 6 bases and J by 5 bases. Germline CDR1 reads MNHEY; CDR2 reads SMNVEV (reference sequence). The CDR3 here is CASRMDGTGFRETQYF. The CDR3 nucleotides are TGTGCCAGCAGGATGGACGGGACAGGGTTCAGGGAGACCCAGTACTTC.

The rearrangement uses TRBV2 and TRBJ2-7, with TRBD1 matching over 8 bases. Germline CDR1 reads SNHLY; CDR2 reads FYNNEI. With 9 bases clipped from V and 4 bases from J, the junction kept 8 bases outside the gene matches. The CDR3 runs to 13 residues. This chain's CDR3 is CARGQDVGYEQYF. The CDR3 nucleotides are TGTGCCAGGGGACAGGACGTGGGGTACGAGCAGTACTTC.

This clone showed up just once. The genes are TRBV2 and TRBJ2-2, with 10 bases that match TRBD2. The CDR3 contains 18 residues. V shed 7 bases and J 1 base; nucleotides not matched to a gene: 12. Looked up from germline, CDR1 is SNHLY and CDR2 is FYNNEI. This CDR3 reads CASMGGIAGGLNTGELFF. Written as DNA, the CDR3 is TGTGCCAGCATGGGTGGGATAGCGGGAGGACTGAACACCGGGGAGCTGTTTTTT.

J is TRBJ2-1 and V is TRBV10-3; 9 bases fit TRBD2. Germline V lookup: CDR1 ENHRY, CDR2 SYGVKD. The CDR3 contains 15 residues. V was pared by 9 bases and J by 5 bases, with 11 bases of the junction left unmatched. The CDR3 protein is CAISSTTSGHNEQFF. As DNA, the CDR3 is TGTGCCATTTCCTCGACGACTAGCGGCCACAATGAGCAGTTCTTC.

The CDR3 loop is CASSQERQGDGYTF. The CDR3 region has the DNA TGTGCCAGCAGCCAAGAGCGGCAGGGCGATGGCTACACCTTC. The chain couples TRBV4-2 to TRBJ1-2, with a possible D match to TRBD1 (5 bases). The V gene's germline CDR1 is LGHNA and CDR2 YNFKEQ. The CDR3 runs to 14 residues. Between the trimmed V and J ends, which lost 0 bases and 6 bases, there was a span of 11 bases.

The chain uses TRBV7-3 and TRBJ2-2; D is uncertain. Trimming removed 4 bases from V and 2 bases from J, with 8 bases in between. CDR3 size: 14 residues. The germline CDR1 and CDR2 sequences are SGHTA and FQGTGA. In nucleotides, the CDR3 is TGTGCCAGCAGCTCAGATCTCAACACCGGGGAGCTGTTTTTT. Its protein is CASSSDLNTGELFF.

The gene calls are TRBV29-1 and TRBJ2-7; the match to TRBD1 covers 9 bases. V was pared by 4 bases and J by 2 bases, with 6 bases of the junction left unmatched. Germline lookup yields CDR1 SQVTM and CDR2 ANQGSEA. The CDR3 contains 14 residues. The CDR3 protein is CSVGGQGFPYEQYF. CDR3 nucleotide sequence: TGCAGCGTTGGGGGACAGGGATTTCCCTACGAGCAGTACTTC.

The chain is built from TRBV9 and TRBJ1-1, with D maybe TRBD1 (6 bases). Germline CDR1 reads SGDLS; CDR2 reads YYNGEE. The CDR3 consists of 14 residues. Trimming left V 6 bases short and J 7 bases short, with 19 bases between. CDR3: CASTPGEGGGEAFF. The CDR3 region has the DNA TGTGCCAGCACCCCTGGGGAGGGGGGCGGTGAAGCTTTCTTT.

The rearrangement uses TRBV7-9 and TRBJ2-2, with TRBD2 matching over 7 bases. The CDR3 loop spans 13 amino acids. CDR1 is SEHNR, CDR2 FQNEAQ, per germline (reference sequence). V lost 6 bases and J lost 4; bases outside the gene matches: 2. CDR3 DNA: TGTGCCAGCAGTCGGGAGGTCACCGGGGAGCTGTTTTTT. As protein: CASSREVTGELFF.

V and J are TRBV29-1 and TRBJ2-6; the D gene is possibly TRBD2 (6 bases). The V end lost 4 bases, the J end lost 2 bases, and 12 bases lay between the germline ends. CDR1 SQVTM and CDR2 ANQGSEA come from the germline V gene. There are 15 residues in the CDR3. CDR3 nucleotides: TGCAGCGTTGTAGCGGACGCTACTGGGGCCAACGTCCTGACTTTC. The encoded protein is CSVVADATGANVLTF. The variable domain in full, with the rest retrieved from reference TRBV29-1 and TRBJ2-6, is SAVISQKPSRDICQRGTSLTIQCQVDSQVTMMFWYRQQPGQSLTLIATANQGSEATYESGFVIDKFPISRPNLTFSTLTVSNMSPEDSSIYLCSVVADATGANVLTFGAGSRLTVL.

This clone was counted between two and nine times. This CDR3 is also generated by other DNA sequences in the sample. V usage is TRBV5-1 and J usage is TRBJ2-3, with 9 bases matching TRBD2. Germline V gene sequence: CDR1 SGHRS, CDR2 YFSETQ. The CDR3 has 16 amino acids. The ends lost 1 base at V and 4 bases at J; junction bases unmatched: 7. CDR3: CASSLLGLAGADTQYF. The CDR3, as DNA: TGCGCCAGCAGCTTGCTGGGATTAGCGGGGGCAGATACGCAGTATTTT.